The entry below describes one TCR beta chain. Its cognate antigen is unknown. These data originate in a study of OX40 agonist ivuxolimab in advanced cancers. Study results and limitations: Within 6 weeks, CD4+ and CD8+ blood T cells expanded clonally at 0.1 to 3.0 mg/kg.

Libraries were prepared by immunoSEQ multiplex PCR; TCRdb keeps only in-frame clonotypes and omits some of them. The top ten clones hold approximately 10% of a sample with around 84,000 clones, 85% to 95% of them seen once. Germline V gene lookup returns CDR1 SGHRS and CDR2 YFSETQ. CDR3 size: 15 residues. With 3 bases removed from V and 8 bases from J, the gap between germline ends came to 19 bases. The sequence derives from an adult with an advanced solid tumor such as melanoma, head and neck, liver or kidney cancer. The gene calls are TRBV5-1 and TRBJ2-3; possibly TRBD1 or TRBD2 for D (5 bases each). This specimen consisted of CD4+ or CD8+ T cells sorted from blood, obtained in a trial of the OX40 agonist ivuxolimab. The CDR3 reads CASSWGFGDAATQYF. CDR3 nucleotides: TGCGCCAGCAGCTGGGGGTTTGGGGATGCAGCTACGCAGTATTTT. Filled out from reference TRBV5-1 and TRBJ2-3, the complete variable domain reads KAGVTQTPRYLIKTRGQQVTLSCSPISGHRSVSWYQQTPGQGLQFLFEYFSETQRNKGNFPGRFSGRQFSNSRSEMNVSTLELGDSALYLCASSWGFGDAATQYFGPGTRLTVL.